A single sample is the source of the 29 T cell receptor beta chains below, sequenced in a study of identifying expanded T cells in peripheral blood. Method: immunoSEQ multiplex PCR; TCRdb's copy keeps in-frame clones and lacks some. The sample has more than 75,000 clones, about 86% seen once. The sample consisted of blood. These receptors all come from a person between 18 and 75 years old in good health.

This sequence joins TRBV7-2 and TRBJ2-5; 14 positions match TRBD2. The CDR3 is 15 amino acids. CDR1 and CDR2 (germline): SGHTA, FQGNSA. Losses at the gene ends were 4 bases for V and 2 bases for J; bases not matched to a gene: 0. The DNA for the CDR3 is TGTGCCAGCAGCTGGACTAGCGGGGGGCAAGAGACCCAGTACTTC. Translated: CASSWTSGGQETQYF.

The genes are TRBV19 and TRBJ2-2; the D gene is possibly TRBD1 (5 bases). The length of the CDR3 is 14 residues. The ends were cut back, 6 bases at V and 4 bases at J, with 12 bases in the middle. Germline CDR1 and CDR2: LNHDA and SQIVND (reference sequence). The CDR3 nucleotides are TGTGCCAGTAGGGACATCTTCCTCACCGGGGAGCTGTTTTTT. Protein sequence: CASRDIFLTGELFF.

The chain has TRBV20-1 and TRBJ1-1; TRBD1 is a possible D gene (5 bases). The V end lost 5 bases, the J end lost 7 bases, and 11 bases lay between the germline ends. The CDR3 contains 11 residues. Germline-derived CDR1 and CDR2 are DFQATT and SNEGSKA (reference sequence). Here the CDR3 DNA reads TGCAGTGCTCGGGGGGAGGGTGAAGCTTTCTTT. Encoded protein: CSARGEGEAFF.

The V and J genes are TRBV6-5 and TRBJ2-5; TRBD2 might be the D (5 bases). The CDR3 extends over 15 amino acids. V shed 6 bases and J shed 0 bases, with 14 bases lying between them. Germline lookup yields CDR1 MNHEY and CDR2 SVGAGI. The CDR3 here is CASSPLRAYQETQYF. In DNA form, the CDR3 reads TGTGCCAGCAGCCCCCTGCGGGCGTACCAAGAGACCCAGTACTTC.

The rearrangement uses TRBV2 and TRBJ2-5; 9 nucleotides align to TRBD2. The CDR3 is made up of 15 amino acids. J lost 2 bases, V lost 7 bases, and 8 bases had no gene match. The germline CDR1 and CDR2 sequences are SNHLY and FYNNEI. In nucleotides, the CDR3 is TGTGCCAGCACTATGGGACTAGCTAGGCAAGAGACCCAGTACTTC. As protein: CASTMGLARQETQYF.

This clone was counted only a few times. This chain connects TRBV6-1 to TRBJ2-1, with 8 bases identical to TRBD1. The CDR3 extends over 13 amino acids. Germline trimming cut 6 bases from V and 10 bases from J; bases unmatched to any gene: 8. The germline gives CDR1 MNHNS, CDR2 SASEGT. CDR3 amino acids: CASSGTGQFEQFF. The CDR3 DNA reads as TGTGCCAGCAGCGGGACAGGACAATTCGAGCAGTTCTTC.

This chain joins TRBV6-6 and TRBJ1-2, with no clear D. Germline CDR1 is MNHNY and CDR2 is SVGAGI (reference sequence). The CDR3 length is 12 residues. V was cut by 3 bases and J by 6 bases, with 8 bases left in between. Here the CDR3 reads CASSYNPDGYTF. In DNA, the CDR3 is TGTGCCAGCAGTTATAACCCGGATGGCTACACCTTC.

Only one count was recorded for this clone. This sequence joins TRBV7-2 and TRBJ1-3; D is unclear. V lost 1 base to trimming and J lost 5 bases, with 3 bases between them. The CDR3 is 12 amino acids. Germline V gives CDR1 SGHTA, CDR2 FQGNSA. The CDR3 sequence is CASSLGRNTIYF. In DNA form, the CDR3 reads TGTGCCAGCAGCTTAGGCCGAAACACCATATATTTT.

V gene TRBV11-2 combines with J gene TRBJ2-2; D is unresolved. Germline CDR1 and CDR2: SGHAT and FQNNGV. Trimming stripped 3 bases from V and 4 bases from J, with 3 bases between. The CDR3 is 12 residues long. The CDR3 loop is CASSFSTGELFF. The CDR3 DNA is TGTGCCAGCAGCTTTAGCACCGGGGAGCTGTTTTTT.

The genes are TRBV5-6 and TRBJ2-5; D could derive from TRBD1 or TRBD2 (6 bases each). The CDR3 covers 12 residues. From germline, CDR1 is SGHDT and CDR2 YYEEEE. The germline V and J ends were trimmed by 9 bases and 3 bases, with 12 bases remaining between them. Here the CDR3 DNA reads TGTGCCACCCACGGGGGCGAAGAGACCCAGTACTTC. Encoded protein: CATHGGEETQYF. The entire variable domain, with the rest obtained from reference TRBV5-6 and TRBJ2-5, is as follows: DAGVTQSPTHLIKTRGQQVTLRCSPKSGHDTVSWYQQALGQGPQFIFQYYEEEERQRGNFPDRFSGHQFPNYSSELNVNALLLGDSALYLCATHGGEETQYFGPGTRLLVL.

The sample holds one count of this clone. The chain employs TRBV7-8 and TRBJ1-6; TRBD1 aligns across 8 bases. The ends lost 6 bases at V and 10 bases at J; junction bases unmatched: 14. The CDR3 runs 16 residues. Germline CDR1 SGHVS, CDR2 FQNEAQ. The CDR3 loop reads CASSSGAGGPGSPLHF. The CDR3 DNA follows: TGTGCCAGCAGTTCCGGAGCAGGGGGCCCAGGGTCACCCCTCCACTTT.

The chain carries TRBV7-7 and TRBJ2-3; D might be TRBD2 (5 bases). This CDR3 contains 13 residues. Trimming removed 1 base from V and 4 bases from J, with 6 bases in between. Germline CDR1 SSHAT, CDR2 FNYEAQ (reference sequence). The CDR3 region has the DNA TGTGCCAGCAGCTTAGGAGGGTCAGATACGCAGTATTTT. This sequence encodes CASSLGGSDTQYF.

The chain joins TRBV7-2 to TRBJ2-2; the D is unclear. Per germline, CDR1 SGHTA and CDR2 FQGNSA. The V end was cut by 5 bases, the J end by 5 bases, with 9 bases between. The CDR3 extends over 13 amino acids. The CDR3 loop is CASSPRRTGELFF. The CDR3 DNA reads TGTGCCAGCAGCCCGCGAAGAACCGGGGAGCTGTTTTTT.

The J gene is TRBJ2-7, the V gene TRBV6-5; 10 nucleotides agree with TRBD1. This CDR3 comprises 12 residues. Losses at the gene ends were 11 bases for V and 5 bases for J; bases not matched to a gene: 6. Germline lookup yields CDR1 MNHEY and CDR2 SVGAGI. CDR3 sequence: CAGGQGKHEQYF. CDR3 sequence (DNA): TGTGCCGGGGGACAGGGGAAGCACGAGCAGTACTTC.

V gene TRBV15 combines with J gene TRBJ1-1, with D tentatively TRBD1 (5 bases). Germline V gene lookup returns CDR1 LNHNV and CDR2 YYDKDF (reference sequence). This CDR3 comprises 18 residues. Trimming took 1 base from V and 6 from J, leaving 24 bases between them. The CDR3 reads CATSRAFTGTRRLAEAFF. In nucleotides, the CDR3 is TGTGCCACCAGCAGAGCATTTACAGGAACAAGGAGGTTGGCTGAAGCTTTCTTT.

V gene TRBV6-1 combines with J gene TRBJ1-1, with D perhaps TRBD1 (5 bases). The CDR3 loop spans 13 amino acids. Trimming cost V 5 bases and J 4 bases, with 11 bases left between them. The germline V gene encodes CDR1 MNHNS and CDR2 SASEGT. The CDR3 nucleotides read TGTGCCAGCAGTTCCCAGGGTCCCACTGAAGCTTTCTTT. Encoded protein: CASSSQGPTEAFF.

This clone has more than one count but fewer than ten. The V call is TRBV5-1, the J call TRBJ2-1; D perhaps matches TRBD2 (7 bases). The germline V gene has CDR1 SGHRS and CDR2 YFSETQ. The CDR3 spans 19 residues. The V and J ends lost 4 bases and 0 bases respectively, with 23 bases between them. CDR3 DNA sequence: TGCGCCAGCAGCGACGGCCAAGGGCGGGGGCTTAGCTCCTACAATGAGCAGTTCTTC. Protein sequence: CASSDGQGRGLSSYNEQFF. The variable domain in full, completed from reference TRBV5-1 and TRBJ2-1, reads KAGVTQTPRYLIKTRGQQVTLSCSPISGHRSVSWYQQTPGQGLQFLFEYFSETQRNKGNFPGRFSGRQFSNSRSEMNVSTLELGDSALYLCASSDGQGRGLSSYNEQFFGPGTRLTVL.

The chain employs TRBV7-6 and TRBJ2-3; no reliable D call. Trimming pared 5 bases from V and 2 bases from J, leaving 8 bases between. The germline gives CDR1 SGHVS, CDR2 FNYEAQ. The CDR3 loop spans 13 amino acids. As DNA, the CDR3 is TGTGCCAGCAGCCGCCGAATCACAGATACGCAGTATTTT. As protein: CASSRRITDTQYF.

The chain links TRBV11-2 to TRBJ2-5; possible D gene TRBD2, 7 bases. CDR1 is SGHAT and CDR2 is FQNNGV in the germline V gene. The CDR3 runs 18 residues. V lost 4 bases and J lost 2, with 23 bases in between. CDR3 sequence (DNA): TGTGCCAGCAGCTCCTTACAAGCCCCGGGGGGCCGACAAGAGACCCAGTACTTC. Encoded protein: CASSSLQAPGGRQETQYF.

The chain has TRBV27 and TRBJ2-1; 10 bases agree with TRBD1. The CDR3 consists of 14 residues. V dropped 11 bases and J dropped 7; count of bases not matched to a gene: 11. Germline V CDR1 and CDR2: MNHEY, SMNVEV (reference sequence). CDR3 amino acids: CAAAGQGRQNEQFF. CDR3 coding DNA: TGTGCCGCAGCGGGACAGGGGCGCCAGAATGAGCAGTTCTTC.

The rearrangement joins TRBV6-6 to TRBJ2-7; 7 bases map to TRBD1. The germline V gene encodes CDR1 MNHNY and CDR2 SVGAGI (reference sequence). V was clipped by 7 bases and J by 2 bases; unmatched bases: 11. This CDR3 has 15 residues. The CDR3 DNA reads TGTGCCAGCACCCATGAGGCACAGGGGCCCTACGAGCAGTACTTC. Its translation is CASTHEAQGPYEQYF.

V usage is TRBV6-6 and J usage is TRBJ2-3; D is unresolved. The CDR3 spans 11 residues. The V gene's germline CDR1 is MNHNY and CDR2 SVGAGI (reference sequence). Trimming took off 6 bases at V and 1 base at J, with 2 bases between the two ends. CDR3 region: CASRRTDTQYF. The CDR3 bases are TGTGCCAGCAGACGCACAGATACGCAGTATTTT.

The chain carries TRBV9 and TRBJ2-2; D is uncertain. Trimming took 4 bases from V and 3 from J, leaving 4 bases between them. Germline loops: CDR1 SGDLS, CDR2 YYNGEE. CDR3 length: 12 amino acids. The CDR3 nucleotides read TGTGCCAGCAGCCCGTACACCGGGGAGCTGTTTTTT. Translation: CASSPYTGELFF.

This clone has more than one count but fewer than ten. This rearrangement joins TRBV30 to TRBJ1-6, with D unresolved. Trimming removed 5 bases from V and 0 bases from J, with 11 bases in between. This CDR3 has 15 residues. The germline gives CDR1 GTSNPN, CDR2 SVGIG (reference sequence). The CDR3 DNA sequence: TGTGCCTGGCACCCAACGGGCTCCTATAATTCACCCCTCCACTTT. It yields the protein CAWHPTGSYNSPLHF.

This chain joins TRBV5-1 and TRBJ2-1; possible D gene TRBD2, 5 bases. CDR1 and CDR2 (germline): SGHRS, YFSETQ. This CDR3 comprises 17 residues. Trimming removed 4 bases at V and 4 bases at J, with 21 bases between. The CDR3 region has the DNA TGCGCCAGCAGCCCCGATGAGAGGGCGCGAGGGTACAATGAGCAGTTCTTC. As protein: CASSPDERARGYNEQFF.

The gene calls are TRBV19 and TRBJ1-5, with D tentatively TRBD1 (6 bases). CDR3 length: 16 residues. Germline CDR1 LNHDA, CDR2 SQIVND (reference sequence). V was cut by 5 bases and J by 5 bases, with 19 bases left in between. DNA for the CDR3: TGTGCCAGTAGTCTCAGGGGCAGATCAGGGGATCAGCCCCAGCATTTT. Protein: CASSLRGRSGDQPQHF.

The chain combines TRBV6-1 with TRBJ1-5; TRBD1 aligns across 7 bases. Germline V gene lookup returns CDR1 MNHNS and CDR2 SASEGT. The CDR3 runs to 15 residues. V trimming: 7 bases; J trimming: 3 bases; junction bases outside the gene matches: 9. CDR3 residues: CASKTAGQYNQPQHF. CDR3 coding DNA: TGTGCCAGCAAGACAGCGGGACAGTACAATCAGCCCCAGCATTTT.

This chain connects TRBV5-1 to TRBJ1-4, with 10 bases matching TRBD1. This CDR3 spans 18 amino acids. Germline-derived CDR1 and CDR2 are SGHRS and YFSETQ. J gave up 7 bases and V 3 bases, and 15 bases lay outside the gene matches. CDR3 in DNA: TGCGCCAGCAGCTCTTCAGGACGCCCCGGGACAGGGGCTGAAAAACTGTTTTTT. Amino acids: CASSSSGRPGTGAEKLFF.

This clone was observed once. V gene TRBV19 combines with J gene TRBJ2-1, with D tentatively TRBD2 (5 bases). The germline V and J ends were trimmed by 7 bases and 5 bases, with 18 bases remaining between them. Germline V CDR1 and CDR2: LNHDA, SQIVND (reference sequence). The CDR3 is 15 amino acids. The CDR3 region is CASKLTGIPNNEQFF. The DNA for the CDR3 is TGTGCCAGTAAGCTTACGGGAATACCAAACAATGAGCAGTTCTTC.